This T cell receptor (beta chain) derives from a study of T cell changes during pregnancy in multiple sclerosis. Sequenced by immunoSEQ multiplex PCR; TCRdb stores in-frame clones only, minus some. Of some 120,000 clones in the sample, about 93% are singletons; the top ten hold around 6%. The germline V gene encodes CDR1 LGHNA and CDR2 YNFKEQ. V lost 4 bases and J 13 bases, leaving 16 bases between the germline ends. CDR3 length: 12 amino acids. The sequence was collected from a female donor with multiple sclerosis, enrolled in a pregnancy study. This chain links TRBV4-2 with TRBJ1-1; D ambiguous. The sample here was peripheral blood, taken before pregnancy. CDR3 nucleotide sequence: TGTGCCAGCAGCCTGACGGAGGCCACCCATTTCTTT. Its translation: CASSLTEATHFF.